Sequencing of this TCR beta chain was carried out in a study of early stage breast cancer tumors. The overall study: Invasive lobular carcinomas made up about 30% of the 12 ER+/PR+/HER2- tumors. Each sample averaged roughly 10-fold read coverage. Whole-study results and caveats: Comparing each tissue with blood distinguished tumor from normal in 14 of 16 patients.

Blood replicates held 0.5 ug DNA, tumor or normal breast 1.5 ug, two each. The data were produced by immunoSEQ multiplex PCR, yet TCRdb's version contains in-frame clones alone and is incomplete. The sample lists 70,000 or so clones; 80% were seen once. This clone was seen once. The antigen remains unidentified. The CDR3 loop spans 17 amino acids. With 6 bases clipped from V and 2 bases from J, the junction kept 12 bases outside the gene matches. Germline V gives CDR1 SNHLY, CDR2 FYNNEI. V usage is TRBV2 and J usage is TRBJ1-5, with TRBD1 matching 8 bases. This clonotype was sampled from a person aged 40 to 49 with breast cancer. Sequenced input: blood. The CDR3 DNA follows: TGTGCCAGCAGCGCAGGACAGGGTCGTAGGGGCAATCAGCCCCAGCATTTT. Translation: CASSAGQGRRGNQPQHF. The whole variable domain, remainder taken from reference TRBV2 and TRBJ1-5, is EPEVTQTPSHQVTQMGQEVILRCVPISNHLYFYWYRQILGQKVEFLVSFYNNEISEKSEIFDDQFSVERPDGSNFTLKIRSTKLEDSAMYFCASSAGQGRRGNQPQHFGDGTRLSIL.